The 29 T cell receptor beta chains given below trace back to one sample, sequenced in a study of cytomegalovirus exposure and HLA in healthy donors. PCR employed 60 Vbeta and 13 Jbeta primers. Produced via immunoSEQ multiplex PCR; TCRdb's table is partial and in-frame only. The sample has about 260,000 clones; approximately 70% are singletons. Sequencing used PBMCs. The receptor source for this set is a female donor in good health and CMV-seronegative.

Remarks on this clone: The same CDR3 arises from other DNA sequences in this sample as well. Here the CDR3 DNA reads TGTGCCAGCAGTTTAATTCAGGGGAACTATGGCTACACCTTC. It codes for CASSLIQGNYGYTF. The chain couples TRBV28 to TRBJ1-2; D is possibly TRBD1 (6 bases). The CDR3 spans 14 residues. V lost 2 bases, J lost 2 bases, and 9 bases lay in between. The germline CDR1 and CDR2 sequences are MDHEN and SYDVKM.

Points on this clone: The junction does not match germline at one end; this may be a read error. The rearrangement links TRBV7-9 to TRBJ1-2; possible D gene TRBD1, 5 bases. CDR3 length: 14 amino acids. CDR1 and CDR2 from the germline V gene are SEHNR and FQNEAQ (reference sequence). CDR3 coding DNA: TGTTCCAGCAGGAAACCCGACAGTAACTATGGCTACACCTTC. Translating gives CSSRKPDSNYGYTF.

This clone came up a few times. This chain uses TRBV6-5 with TRBJ2-3, with a weak D call TRBD1 (5 bases). Germline V gene data show CDR1 as MNHEY and CDR2 as SVGAGI. This CDR3 is built from 15 residues. The V and J ends lost 7 bases and 1 base respectively, with 15 bases between them. The CDR3 DNA follows: TGTGCCAGCACAGGCAGGGCGGCCGGCACAGATACGCAGTATTTT. This gives the protein CASTGRAAGTDTQYF.

This clone was observed a few times. V and J are TRBV2 and TRBJ2-5; perhaps TRBD1 as D (6 bases). V was trimmed by 6 bases and J by 5 bases, leaving 16 bases between them. This CDR3 region has 14 residues. In germline, CDR1 is SNHLY, CDR2 FYNNEI. The CDR3 nucleotides are TGTGCCAGCAGACCTGGGACCCAGGGGGAGACCCAGTACTTC. Protein sequence: CASRPGTQGETQYF.

The CDR3 spells CASSFGGSYNEQFF. CDR3 DNA: TGTGCCAGCAGTTTTGGGGGGTCCTACAATGAGCAGTTCTTC. V and J are TRBV27 and TRBJ2-1; tentative D call: TRBD2 (6 bases). Per the germline V gene, CDR1 is MNHEY and CDR2 is SMNVEV (reference sequence). This CDR3 contains 14 residues. V was shortened by 3 bases and J by 1 base, with 7 bases between the two germline ends.

The rearrangement joins TRBV4-2 to TRBJ2-7, with 8 bases that match TRBD1. V lost 4 bases to trimming and J lost 2 bases; unmatched junction nucleotides: 7. CDR1 and CDR2 from the germline V gene are LGHNA and YNFKEQ. The CDR3 runs 15 residues. Written as DNA, the CDR3 is TGTGCCAGCAGCCCAGAGCGGACAGGGCCCTACGAGCAGTACTTC. Translated, it gives CASSPERTGPYEQYF.

V and J are TRBV5-1 and TRBJ2-7; possibly TRBD1 for D (6 bases). Trimming cost V 4 bases and J 3 bases, with 14 bases left between them. The germline V gene has CDR1 SGHRS and CDR2 YFSETQ. The CDR3 contains 14 residues. DNA for the CDR3: TGCGCCAGCAGCCCACAGGGAAACTACTACGAGCAGTACTTC. Translated: CASSPQGNYYEQYF.

In the case of this clone: One end of the junction is discordant with germline, which a read error may explain. The chain combines TRBV29-1 with TRBJ1-2, with 9 positions matching TRBD1. Germline V gene data show CDR1 as SQVTM and CDR2 as ANQGSEA. The CDR3 spans 12 residues. The CDR3: CSVAGTGKTSSF. DNA for the CDR3: TGCAGCGTTGCCGGGACAGGGAAGACCTCTTCATTC.

This clone has only a few counts. V usage is TRBV19 and J usage is TRBJ2-3, with D possibly being TRBD1 (6 bases). The V end lost 3 bases, the J end lost 1 base, and 11 bases lay between the germline ends. CDR3 length: 15 amino acids. Germline loops: CDR1 LNHDA, CDR2 SQIVND (reference sequence). CDR3: CASSMEQGGTDTQYF. The CDR3 DNA sequence: TGTGCCAGTAGTATGGAACAGGGAGGCACAGATACGCAGTATTTT.

In its sample, this clone was seen a few times. This chain connects TRBV5-1 to TRBJ1-4; D is perhaps TRBD1 (5 bases). Germline loops: CDR1 SGHRS, CDR2 YFSETQ. The CDR3 has 13 residues. V lost 4 bases and J 10 bases, leaving 14 bases between the germline ends. The DNA of the CDR3 is TGCGCCAGCAGCCTCACGGTAGGGGCAAAACTGTTTTTT. Amino acid sequence: CASSLTVGAKLFF. Full variable domain (rest looked up from reference TRBV5-1 and TRBJ1-4): KAGVTQTPRYLIKTRGQQVTLSCSPISGHRSVSWYQQTPGQGLQFLFEYFSETQRNKGNFPGRFSGRQFSNSRSEMNVSTLELGDSALYLCASSLTVGAKLFFGSGTQLSVL.

This sequence joins TRBV7-8 and TRBJ2-5, with 10 bases identical to TRBD1. V was clipped by 4 bases and J by 2 bases; unmatched bases: 4. Germline CDR1 reads SGHVS; CDR2 reads FQNEAQ. This CDR3 contains 15 residues. The CDR3 here is CASSSTGGNQETQYF. The CDR3 DNA is TGTGCCAGCAGCTCGACAGGGGGCAATCAAGAGACCCAGTACTTC.

The chain has TRBV2 and TRBJ2-7; D is uncertain. The germline gives CDR1 SNHLY, CDR2 FYNNEI. CDR3 size: 17 residues. Trimming pared 3 bases from V and 0 bases from J, leaving 18 bases between. CDR3 protein: CASSEITSNKTSYEQYF. The CDR3 DNA is TGTGCCAGCAGTGAGATAACAAGTAATAAAACCTCCTACGAGCAGTACTTC. Filled out from reference TRBV2 and TRBJ2-7, the complete variable domain reads EPEVTQTPSHQVTQMGQEVILRCVPISNHLYFYWYRQILGQKVEFLVSFYNNEISEKSEIFDDQFSVERPDGSNFTLKIRSTKLEDSAMYFCASSEITSNKTSYEQYFGPGTRLTVT.

This chain connects TRBV6-5 to TRBJ2-2, with D unclear. CDR1 is MNHEY and CDR2 is SVGAGI in the germline V gene. V was trimmed by 7 bases and J by 6 bases, leaving 9 bases between them. There are 12 residues in the CDR3. This chain's CDR3 is CASTRGSGELFF. The CDR3 DNA is TGTGCCAGCACCCGAGGTTCCGGGGAGCTGTTTTTT.

This clone has more than one count but fewer than ten. The chain joins TRBV5-1 to TRBJ1-3, with D hard to call. This CDR3 region has 15 residues. Per the germline V gene, CDR1 is SGHRS and CDR2 is YFSETQ. The V gene lost 2 bases and the J gene lost 0 bases, with 9 bases spanning the gap. Written as DNA, the CDR3 is TGCGCCAGCAGCTTCGAACAGAACTCTGGAAACACCATATATTTT. This sequence encodes CASSFEQNSGNTIYF.

The J gene is TRBJ2-3, the V gene TRBV11-3, with D tentatively TRBD1 (6 bases). This CDR3 is built from 14 residues. Germline assignment: CDR1 SGHNT and CDR2 YENEEA. The V end lost 5 bases, the J end lost 2 bases, and 11 bases lay between the germline ends. The CDR3 protein is CASSPRTVTDTQYF. DNA of the CDR3: TGTGCCAGCAGCCCCCGGACAGTCACAGATACGCAGTATTTT.

This CDR3 reads CASSESISSDTDTQYF. In DNA, the CDR3 is TGCGCCAGCAGTGAGTCGATATCTAGCGACACAGATACGCAGTATTTT. The chain has TRBV10-2 and TRBJ2-3, with a possible D match to TRBD2 (6 bases). Trimming shortened V by 0 bases and J by 2 bases, and 12 bases separated the two germline ends. Germline V lookup: CDR1 WSHSY, CDR2 SAAADI. This CDR3 contains 16 residues.

The rearrangement joins TRBV5-1 to TRBJ2-5, with D possibly being TRBD2 (5 bases). This CDR3 is built from 15 residues. Germline V gene lookup returns CDR1 SGHRS and CDR2 YFSETQ. Trimming removed 9 bases from V and 5 bases from J, with 23 bases in between. CDR3 DNA sequence: TGCGCCACCAAACCTACTGGTGGTAGGACTGAGACCCAGTACTTC. It translates to CATKPTGGRTETQYF. Using reference TRBV5-1 and TRBJ2-5 for the parts outside the CDR3, the full variable domain is KAGVTQTPRYLIKTRGQQVTLSCSPISGHRSVSWYQQTPGQGLQFLFEYFSETQRNKGNFPGRFSGRQFSNSRSEMNVSTLELGDSALYLCATKPTGGRTETQYFGPGTRLLVL.

This clone was recorded a few times. The chain couples TRBV28 to TRBJ1-2; the match to TRBD1 covers 8 bases. V trimming: 4 bases; J trimming: 3 bases; junction bases outside the gene matches: 7. Germline V gene sequence: CDR1 MDHEN, CDR2 SYDVKM. There are 15 residues in the CDR3. The DNA of the CDR3 is TGTGCCAGCAGTTCCGGCACAGGGGGAGACTATGGCTACACCTTC. Amino acid sequence: CASSSGTGGDYGYTF.

The V and J genes are TRBV11-3 and TRBJ2-3; TRBD1 aligns across 8 bases. The CDR3 runs 15 residues. The V gene end was trimmed by 3 bases and the J gene end by 2 bases; junction bases not matched to a gene: 4. Germline CDR1 reads SGHNT; CDR2 reads YENEEA. The CDR3 DNA is TGTGCCAGCAGCTTTGGCAGGGGGCCCACAGATACGCAGTATTTT. Its translation: CASSFGRGPTDTQYF.

V and J are TRBV10-3 and TRBJ1-5; TRBD1 agrees at 8 bases. Germline V CDR1 and CDR2: ENHRY, SYGVKD. The junction had 7 bases not matched to a gene; V was cut back by 5 bases and J by 7 bases. This CDR3 region has 14 residues. The CDR3 DNA follows: TGTGCCATCAGTAGACAGGGGATGGGGCAGCCCCAGCATTTT. This gives the protein CAISRQGMGQPQHF.

The chain couples TRBV11-2 to TRBJ2-7; possible D gene TRBD2, 6 bases. V was shortened by 8 bases and J by 5 bases, with 7 bases between the two germline ends. Germline CDR1 reads SGHAT; CDR2 reads FQNNGV. The CDR3 contains 10 residues. For the CDR3, the DNA is TGTGCCAGCGGGGGGAACGAGCAGTACTTC. Residues: CASGGNEQYF.

V and J are TRBV28 and TRBJ2-7, with D tentatively TRBD1 (6 bases). This CDR3 contains 17 residues. Per germline, CDR1 MDHEN and CDR2 SYDVKM. The V end lost 6 bases, the J end lost 3 bases, and 24 bases lay between the germline ends. CDR3 DNA sequence: TGTGCCAGCAGGGAGAAAAGCCGGGACAACCAACACTACGAGCAGTACTTC. Its protein is CASREKSRDNQHYEQYF.

The genes are TRBV11-2 and TRBJ2-1; 9 bases map to TRBD2. The V gene's germline CDR1 is SGHAT and CDR2 FQNNGV. CDR3 length: 15 amino acids. V shed 6 bases and J 8 bases; nucleotides not matched to a gene: 11. As DNA, the CDR3 is TGTGCCAGCAGACCGGTTAGCGGGAGTTGGGATGAGCAGTTCTTC. It encodes CASRPVSGSWDEQFF.

CDR3 nucleotides: TGTGCCAGCAGCCCAGCGGGGGCGGTGGATACGCAGTATTTT. This translates into CASSPAGAVDTQYF. This rearrangement joins TRBV14 to TRBJ2-3, with 8 nucleotides matching TRBD2. Germline assignment: CDR1 SGHDN and CDR2 FVKESK. J gave up 6 bases and V 4 bases, and 6 bases lay outside the gene matches. CDR3 length: 14 residues.

The chain joins TRBV6-1 to TRBJ2-2; D is perhaps TRBD1 (5 bases). There are 14 residues in the CDR3. The V and J ends lost 4 bases and 6 bases respectively, with 12 bases between them. Germline CDR1 and CDR2: MNHNS and SASEGT. The CDR3 coding sequence is TGTGCCAGCAGTGTGGCGGTCAGGGCCGGGGAGCTGTTTTTT. Translated, it gives CASSVAVRAGELFF.

This clone was found a few times. This chain joins TRBV25-1 and TRBJ2-1, with 7 bases fitting TRBD2. V gave up 1 base and J gave up 3 bases; unmatched junction bases: 3. Germline values: CDR1 MGHDK, CDR2 SYGVNS. CDR3 length equals 15 residues. The CDR3 loop reads CASSEFRGDYNEQFF. The CDR3 nucleotides read TGTGCCAGCAGTGAATTTCGGGGGGACTACAATGAGCAGTTCTTC. Full variable domain (rest looked up from reference TRBV25-1 and TRBJ2-1): EADIYQTPRYLVIGTGKKITLECSQTMGHDKMYWYQQDPGMELHLIHYSYGVNSTEKGDLSSESTVSRIRTEHFPLTLESARPSHTSQYLCASSEFRGDYNEQFFGPGTRLTVL.

This clone was recorded a few times. J is TRBJ2-1 and V is TRBV27; D may be TRBD2 (6 bases). V was shortened by 6 bases and J by 6 bases, with 9 bases between the two germline ends. Per germline, CDR1 MNHEY and CDR2 SMNVEV (reference sequence). The CDR3 spans 12 residues. The CDR3 DNA reads TGTGCCAGCAGGGGGGGTGGCAATGAGCAGTTCTTC. Translation: CASRGGGNEQFF.

The chain recombines TRBV11-3 with TRBJ1-2; D remains ambiguous. The V end lost 1 base, the J end lost 2 bases, and 17 bases lay between the germline ends. The CDR3 totals 17 residues. Looked up from germline, CDR1 is SGHNT and CDR2 is YENEEA. The DNA of the CDR3 is TGTGCCAGCAGCTTAGGAGGAGGGCCATTTTCCAACTATGGCTACACCTTC. As protein: CASSLGGGPFSNYGYTF.

This chain joins TRBV6-5 and TRBJ2-1, with a tentative D call TRBD2 (5 bases). V gave up 6 bases and J gave up 1 base, with 7 bases separating them. Germline V gives CDR1 MNHEY, CDR2 SVGAGI. CDR3 length: 13 residues. In nucleotides, the CDR3 is TGTGCCAGCAGAGGCGGGTCCTACAATGAGCAGTTCTTC. Translated: CASRGGSYNEQFF.